The sequence of this T cell receptor beta chain was determined in a study of CD8 T cells in ankylosing spondylitis (dated by TCRdb to 2016 to 2017). In terms of the full investigation: The study set out to find disease-linked TCR variants by profiling T cell receptor beta repertoires in ankylosing spondylitis patients and healthy donors. The full study cohort comprised 25 ankylosing spondylitis patients and over a hundred healthy donors. Peripheral blood samples were taken, and synovial fluid was additionally collected from ankylosing spondylitis patients.

What the authors observed across the whole study: Some motif variants were previously reported in synovial fluid and blood of reactive arthritis patients, suggesting common disease-initiation mechanisms. According to the report, matched synovial fluid samples from ankylosing spondylitis patients were significantly enriched for the disease-linked clones. Blood from ankylosing spondylitis patients appeared to be characterized by a TCR beta motif composed of eight highly homologous amino acid variants. A CD8+ phenotype was shown by the disease-linked clones, which were found at relatively low frequencies in peripheral blood.

This clonotype has just a few counts. Its antigen is currently not known. No much larger clone exists at a distance of one base, and base qualities are not known. Sequenced using an Illumina HiSeq 2500. Quantitative 5'-RACE with molecular barcodes was the method used to prepare the TCR beta libraries. The source study handled its data this way. Disease-linked TCR variants were identified with a new computational method built on a probabilistic model of VDJ rearrangement. TCRdb trimmed public reads at Q25 via fastp, called clones via MiXCR and kept in-frame beta chains. One record per CDR3 amino acid sequence lists the most common genes and DNA. These V and J calls are TCRdb output, not the study's own analysis. The sample contains around 490,000 distinct CDR3 sequences, under 5.5% of them found a single time. Under 4.5% of the sample lies in the top ten. The clonotype originates from a male donor with ankylosing spondylitis. The specimen sequenced was blood, either unsorted or a sorted T cell fraction (not recorded which).

At the DNA level, the sequence is TGCGCCAGCAGCCAAGGAACCGGGCCCCCAACGGGTGAGCAGTTCTTC. The encoded protein is CASSQGTGPPTGEQFF. Recombination joined TRBV4-3 with TRBJ2-1, with the D gene not clear enough to name. Per the germline V gene, LGHNA is the CDR1 and YSLEER is the CDR2. The cysteine opens and the phenylalanine closes a CDR3 of 16 amino acids. Only CDR3 DNA is held: 48 bases, read in frame from base 1. Deletion took 1 base off V and 9 bases off J, with a span of 19 bases between the germline ends.